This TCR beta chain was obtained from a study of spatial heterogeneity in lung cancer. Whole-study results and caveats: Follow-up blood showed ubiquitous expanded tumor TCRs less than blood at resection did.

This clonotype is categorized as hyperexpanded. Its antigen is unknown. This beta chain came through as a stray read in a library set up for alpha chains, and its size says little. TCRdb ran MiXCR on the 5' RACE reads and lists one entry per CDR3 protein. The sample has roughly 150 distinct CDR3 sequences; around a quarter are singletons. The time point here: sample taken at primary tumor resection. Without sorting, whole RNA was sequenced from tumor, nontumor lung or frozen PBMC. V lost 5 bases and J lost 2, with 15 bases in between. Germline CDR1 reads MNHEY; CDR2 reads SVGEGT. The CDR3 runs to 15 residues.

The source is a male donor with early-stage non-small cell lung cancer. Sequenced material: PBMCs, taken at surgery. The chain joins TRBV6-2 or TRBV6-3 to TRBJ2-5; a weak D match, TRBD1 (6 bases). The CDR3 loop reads CASSPPGHPQETQYF. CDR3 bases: TGTGCCAGCAGTCCACCGGGACACCCACAAGAGACCCAGTACTTC.